This record concerns one T cell receptor beta chain sequence. The target of this receptor is not known. Base qualities are not at hand, and no much larger clone is one base apart. The data were taken from a study of vaccination effects on CD4 cells after COVID-19 (dated by TCRdb to between 2020 and 2023). For the study in its entirety: Each participant received two doses of an mRNA SARS-CoV-2 vaccine, either BNT162b2 or mRNA-1273. Pre-vaccine samples from two convalescent patients were drawn 16 days and one week before the first dose, 142 and 148 days after COVID-19 diagnosis. In both COVID-19 convalescent patients and infection-naive vaccine recipients, the study compared SARS-CoV-2 spike-specific CD4+ TCR repertoires from before mRNA vaccination with those from after it. Altogether, roughly 10 COVID-19 convalescent patients and several SARS-CoV-2-naive healthy vaccine recipients made up the full study. Cultures from other donors in the study were sequenced using the Oncomine TCR Beta short-read assay on an Illumina iSeq 100. What the work shows at the level of the full study, not this receptor alone: The study was limited by a small number of convalescent patients and lacked early post-infection timepoints. Among convalescent patients, the spike-reactive repertoire after vaccination was made up mainly of new vaccine-induced clones that were largely distinct from the clones induced by infection. Marked clonal contraction was observed in both infection-induced and vaccine-induced clones at late post-vaccination timepoints, consistent with waning T cell responses.

To identify antigen-specific CD4+ T cell clonotypes by their expansion, the ViraFEST assay first stimulated PBMC with viral peptide pools and then applied TCR sequencing. After less than eleven days of culture, CD4+ T cells were isolated with the EasySep CD4+ T cell isolation kit. Convalescent patients had PCR-confirmed SARS-CoV-2 infection between March and December 2020, before Alpha, Beta and Delta variants emerged in the United States. Two million PBMC per well were cultured in IMDM with about 5.1% human AB serum, 10 IU/ml IL-2 and gentamicin, plus 10 ug/ml peptides. Half of the culture medium was replaced with fresh IL-2-containing medium on days 3 and 7. Unless noted otherwise, every peptide stimulation condition was grown in triplicate wells. PBMC were separated from whole blood using Ficoll-Paque Plus gradient centrifugation and were then either cryopreserved at -140C or used fresh. Overlapping peptide pools spanned the spike proteins of SARS-CoV-2 and the common cold coronaviruses HCoV-NL63, HCoV-OC43 and HCoV-229E. The QIAamp micro DNA kit was used to extract genomic DNA from the cultured CD4+ T cells.

Unmatched junction bases come to 8, with V trimmed by 0 bases and J by 5 bases. The germline V gene gives CDR1 as SGHAT and CDR2 as FQNNGV. The CDR3 contains 16 residues, cysteine and phenylalanine counted. Just the 48-base CDR3 DNA is kept, in frame starting at base 1. Library prep was done by the immunoSEQ multiplex PCR assay. TCR beta CDR3 sequencing was performed on DNA from the cultured, isolated CD4+ T cells. The published analysis was carried out like this. Non-productive TCR sequences were removed and reads were trimmed to the CDR3 region, keeping CDR3s of at least 7 amino acids. Antigen-specific clonotypes were identified using the MANAFEST web app by comparison of expansion in peptide wells against reference cultures. To count as positive, a clone had to show expansion at FDR<0.05 compared with the reference and with all other wells, an odds ratio above 5, and a frequency above 0.1% in two replicate wells. Clonotypes significantly expanded in SARS-CoV-2 spike wells and in at least one common cold coronavirus spike condition were defined as cross-reactive. Levenshtein distance calculated with the stringdist R package was used to assess CDR3 similarity, and unrooted trees were constructed with ape in R 3.6.1. The source is immuneACCESS, and TCRdb retained only in-frame sequences with V and J called. Part of the clones is not carried over; for the studies checked, unresolved V genes explain less than half of this, and the remainder is unexplained. V, J and clone size derive from that table, while D and trimming were established from the DNA sequence. A total of 20,000 to 30,000 clones appear in this sample, roughly 76% of them only once. The ten largest clonotypes hold roughly 17% of the sample.

This specimen was CD4+ T cells from PBMCs cultured with SARS-CoV-2 spike peptides, taken before COVID-19 vaccination. The sample's cell subset or site label, decoded: SARS-CoV-2 spike overlapping peptide pool stimulation. The chain employs TRBV11-2 and TRBJ1-2; TRBD1 lines up with 8 middle nucleotides. This receptor was identified in a human donor who had a prior SARS-CoV-2 infection. The CDR3 reads CASSLDGGTGGYGYTF. The DNA sequence reads TGTGCCAGCAGCTTAGATGGAGGGACAGGAGGATATGGCTACACCTTC.